One and the same sample provided the 9 T cell receptor beta chains below, sequenced in a study of cytomegalovirus exposure and HLA in healthy donors. The PCR was carried out with 60 Vbeta primers and 13 Jbeta primers. Sequencing used immunoSEQ multiplex PCR; TCRdb keeps in-frame clones, though not all of them. The table has roughly 97,000 clones, roughly 78% seen once. The sample taken for sequencing was PBMCs. These receptors were obtained from a middle-aged woman in good health and CMV-seronegative.

On this clone: One end of the junction fails to match germline, which may point to a read error. This sequence joins TRBV7-9 and TRBJ2-7, with D possibly TRBD1 on 6 matching bases. This CDR3 is 14 amino acids long. CDR1 and CDR2 (germline): SEHNR, FQNEAQ (reference sequence). The CDR3 DNA sequence: TGTTCCAGCAGCTTTGAACAGGGACCTTACGAGCAGTACTTC. Its protein product is CSSSFEQGPYEQYF.

The chain has TRBV15 and TRBJ2-5; the match to TRBD2 covers 12 bases. This CDR3 has 18 residues. The trim removed 3 bases at V and 5 bases at J, leaving 13 bases unmatched. Looked up from germline, CDR1 is LNHNV and CDR2 is YYDKDF (reference sequence). This CDR3 reads CATSSGSSGRAGEETQYF. The CDR3 DNA follows: TGTGCCACCAGCAGTGGTTCTAGCGGGAGGGCCGGAGAGGAGACCCAGTACTTC.

The chain links TRBV5-1 to TRBJ2-5; the D gene is possibly TRBD1 (6 bases). Germline assignment: CDR1 SGHRS and CDR2 YFSETQ. This CDR3 has 13 amino acids. The germline V and J ends were trimmed by 1 base and 5 bases, with 9 bases remaining between them. CDR3 nucleotide sequence: TGCGCCAGCAGCTTGAACAGGGCGGAGACCCAGTACTTC. It yields the protein CASSLNRAETQYF.

The chain carries TRBV6-6 and TRBJ1-5, with unresolved D. This CDR3 has 11 residues. Germline values: CDR1 MNHNY, CDR2 SVGAGI (reference sequence). Trimming cost V 10 bases and J 9 bases, with 13 bases left between them. CDR3 nucleotide sequence: TGTGCCACCATTCAGGATGGGCCCCAGCATTTT. This gives the protein CATIQDGPQHF.

This clone has just one count. The rearrangement joins TRBV28 to TRBJ2-7, with no clear D. The V gene's germline CDR1 is MDHEN and CDR2 SYDVKM. The CDR3 totals 12 residues. Trimming left V 2 bases short and J 6 bases short, with 8 bases between. For the CDR3, the DNA is TGTGCCAGCAGTTTAAGAGAACCCGAGCAGTACTTC. This codes for CASSLREPEQYF.

This chain joins TRBV30 and TRBJ2-7; 8 positions match TRBD2. Germline-derived CDR1 and CDR2 are GTSNPN and SVGIG (reference sequence). The CDR3 consists of 15 residues. Trimming cost V 6 bases and J 6 bases; bases outside gene matches: 16. As DNA, the CDR3 is TGTGCCTGTAGCTCCGGGACTAGGGGCGGGCGCGAGCAGTACTTC. Its translation: CACSSGTRGGREQYF.

This clone was counted between two and nine times. This chain joins TRBV4-3 and TRBJ2-7, with a tentative D call TRBD1 (5 bases). Trimming stripped 1 base from V and 1 base from J, with 17 bases between. This CDR3 has 17 residues. Germline assignment: CDR1 LGHNA and CDR2 YSLEER. CDR3 sequence: CASSQVSQGNPSYEQYF. CDR3 sequence (DNA): TGCGCCAGCAGCCAAGTAAGCCAGGGCAACCCTTCCTACGAGCAGTACTTC.

The chain is built from TRBV2 and TRBJ2-1, with D uncertain. V lost 4 bases, J lost 4 bases, and 5 bases lay in between. CDR3 length equals 12 residues. CDR1 and CDR2 from the germline V gene are SNHLY and FYNNEI. The CDR3 sequence: CASSAGYNEQFF. The DNA of the CDR3 is TGTGCCAGCAGTGCAGGATACAATGAGCAGTTCTTC.

In this sample, this clone turned up a few times. The chain uses TRBV4-3 and TRBJ2-7; 8 bases are shared with TRBD2. The junction had 9 bases not matched to a gene; V was cut back by 1 base and J by 4 bases. The germline V gene encodes CDR1 LGHNA and CDR2 YSLEER. The CDR3 covers 16 residues. CDR3 region: CASSQVLNGRGYEQYF. CDR3 sequence (DNA): TGCGCCAGCAGCCAAGTACTCAACGGGAGGGGGTACGAGCAGTACTTC.